This TCR beta chain was observed in a study of identical twins. TCRdb reprocessed the 5' RACE reads with MiXCR, giving one entry per CDR3 protein. The table shows under 900,000 distinct CDR3 sequences, with 18% occurring only once. Per germline, CDR1 SQVTM and CDR2 ANQGSEA. The ends were cut back, 3 bases at V and 5 bases at J, with 7 bases in the middle. There are 12 residues in the CDR3. This clonotype was seen a few times. The same specimen was also included in a second study, on T cells expressing NK-cell markers. From that report: Sequencing covered eight donors, seven HCMV-seropositive and one seronegative. T cells sorted in several experiments were restricted to alpha-beta TCR T cells by an anti-gamma-delta TCR antibody. One observes that, in a handful of donors, these clonotypes were also the leading ones within the CD3+CD56-NKG2C+ fraction.

This receptor was identified in a young woman in good health. Sequenced input: PBMCs. The chain is built from TRBV29-1 and TRBJ2-2; TRBD1 is a possible D gene (6 bases). The CDR3 DNA is TGCAGCGTTGACAGGGGTACCGGGGAGCTGTTTTTT. Protein sequence: CSVDRGTGELFF.